This T cell receptor (beta chain) originates from a study of blood T cell repertoires in COVID-19. Background on the study: Specimens from acute and convalescent COVID-19 originated in the United States, Italy and Spain.

Original analysis: Estimation of nucleated cell counts was performed using reference gene primer amplification. The assay was immunoSEQ multiplex PCR, and TCRdb's table has in-frame clones only and misses some. V and J calls plus clone size are reproduced from that table; the DNA served to infer D and trimming. The profile shows roughly 52,000 clones, around nine tenths of them singletons. With 2 bases clipped from V and 6 bases from J, the junction kept 4 bases outside the gene matches. This CDR3 is built from 15 residues. CDR1 and CDR2 (germline): MNHNS, SASEGT. The V and J genes are TRBV6-1 and TRBJ2-1; 10 bases are a match to TRBD1. The clonotype comes from a woman at least 80 years old with acute or convalescent COVID-19. Sequencing used peripheral blood. CDR3 sequence: CASSEYGQGGNEQFF. CDR3 sequence (DNA): TGTGCCAGCAGTGAATATGGACAGGGGGGCAATGAGCAGTTCTTC.